The T cell receptor (beta chain) under discussion was sequenced for a study of cytomegalovirus exposure and HLA in healthy donors. General observations from the study: TCR beta V- and J-gene trimming, according to a later analysis, was linked to a missense DCLRE1C variant. Later, an analysis found that common viral pathogens appeared to be linked with several of the most significant clusters. Associated with HLA alleles at 0.05 false discovery rate in a later analysis were around 17,000 TCR beta sequences. Earlier analysis found most TCR beta V segments productive about 87% or about 30% of the time.

Trimming took off 8 bases at V and 2 bases at J, with 13 bases between the two ends. The V gene's germline CDR1 is GTSNPN and CDR2 SVGIG (reference sequence). This CDR3 spans 13 amino acids. The PCR employed 60 Vbeta primers together with 13 Jbeta primers. TCRdb's copy holds only in-frame clones and misses some; the assay was immunoSEQ multiplex PCR. The sample lists 150,000 to 200,000 clones, 75% to 85% occurring once. Turning to this clone: Its antigen is not known.

The sample was PBMCs. This clonotype was obtained from a man aged 25-45 years in good health and CMV-seropositive. This chain connects TRBV30 to TRBJ1-5, with D hard to call. CDR3 DNA sequence: TGTGCCCAAGGAGGCGAGGGCAATCAGCCCCAGCATTTT. It yields the protein CAQGGEGNQPQHF.